This T cell receptor (beta chain) emerged from a study of T cells in Graves' hyperthyroidism and ophthalmopathy. RNA transcripts yielded amplified TCR beta CDR3 regions. TCR CDR3 underwent first-round RT-PCR with the HTBI primer set. One entry per CDR3 protein, called by TCRdb with MiXCR from the multiplex PCR reads. The sample gives some 550,000 distinct CDR3 sequences, approximately 15% of which show up once; more than 3% is in the top ten. This clonotype appeared many times. Germline V gene data show CDR1 as MDHEN and CDR2 as SYDVKM. The ends lost 2 bases at V and 7 bases at J; junction bases unmatched: 4. This CDR3 comprises 14 residues.

The TCR originated in a woman aged 35 to 49 with Graves' ophthalmopathy. The source material was blood. This chain links TRBV28 with TRBJ2-1; 8 bases fit TRBD1. The CDR3 bases are TGTGCCAGCAGTTTAAGGGACAGGAATAATGAGCAGTTCTTC. Residues: CASSLRDRNNEQFF.